The 25 T cell receptor beta chains below all came from one sample that was sequenced in a study of molecular identifiers for immune sequencing clone quantification. TCRdb recomputed calls from the PCR reads with MiXCR, one row per CDR3 protein. The sample consists of some 680,000 distinct CDR3 sequences, over 25% of them appearing once. Sequences were obtained from naive CD8+ T cells from blood, with Jurkat cell RNA spiked in. As for subset: FACS-sorted CD8+CD4-CCR7+CD45RA+ naive T cells. The receptors derive from a human donor in good health. Some libraries in this study had Jurkat cell RNA spiked in.

In its sample, this clonotype was seen once. The chain carries TRBV20-1 and TRBJ1-1; 7 bases match TRBD1. CDR3 length: 11 residues. Germline V lookup: CDR1 DFQATT, CDR2 SNEGSKA (reference sequence). The CDR3 region has the DNA TGCAGGAAAGACAGGGCCACTGAAGCTTTCTTT. Protein product: CRKDRATEAFF.

Worth noting for this clonotype: A much bigger clone sits one base away, suggesting this may be a read error. The V gene is TRBV12-3 or TRBV12-4, the J gene TRBJ1-1; tentative D call: TRBD1 (5 bases). The CDR3 consists of 14 residues. CDR3 nucleotides: TGTGCCAGCAGTTCCACACAGGTGAACACTGAAGCTCTCTTT. Protein product: CASSSTQVNTEALF.

For this clonotype: Being one base from a much bigger clone, this may be a read error. This sequence joins TRBV13 and TRBJ1-1, with 7 bases aligning to TRBD1. Germline CDR1 and CDR2: PRHDT and FYEKMQ (reference sequence). After removal of 7 bases from V and 4 bases from J, the junction contained 9 bases not matched to a gene. There are 14 residues in the CDR3. The DNA of the CDR3 is TGTGCCAGCAACCCCTATACAGGGGTCACTGAAGCTTTCTTT. Protein: CASNPYTGVTEAFF.

This clonotype has more than one count but fewer than ten. This rearrangement joins TRBV30 to TRBJ2-7; D is possibly TRBD2 (5 bases). The CDR3 consists of 12 residues. V was clipped by 3 bases and J by 7 bases, with 13 bases between them. Per germline, CDR1 GTSNPN and CDR2 SVGIG (reference sequence). The CDR3, as DNA: TGTGCCTGGAGGTCCCTATCGGGGGAGCAGTACTTC. Protein: CAWRSLSGEQYF. Full variable domain (missing parts from reference TRBV30 and TRBJ2-7): SQTIHQWPATLVQPVGSPLSLECTVEGTSNPNLYWYRQAAGRGLQLLFYSVGIGQISSEVPQNLSASRPQDRQFILSSKKLLLSDSGFYLCAWRSLSGEQYFGPGTRLTVT.

There are many counts of this clonotype. The chain links TRBV12-3 or TRBV12-4 to TRBJ1-5; no firm D call. Trimming pared 2 bases from V and 4 bases from J, leaving 6 bases between. The CDR3 loop spans 13 amino acids. As DNA, the CDR3 is TGTGCCAGCAGTTTAAACGGGAATCAGCCCCAGCATTTT. It encodes CASSLNGNQPQHF.

Comments on this clonotype: A read error may be the cause here, since a much bigger clone is one base away. The chain recombines TRBV15 with TRBJ2-1; TRBD1 agrees at 9 bases. Germline V CDR1 and CDR2: LNHNV, YYDKDF (reference sequence). The CDR3 spans 13 residues. J gave up 12 bases and V 3 bases, and 6 bases lay outside the gene matches. This chain's CDR3 is CATSRRTGDGQFF. CDR3 bases: TGTGCCACCAGCAGGAGGACAGGGGATGGGCAGTTCTTC.

This clonotype showed up just a few times. The chain carries TRBV4-1 and TRBJ2-1; tentative D call: TRBD2 (6 bases). V was pared by 0 bases and J by 6 bases, with 12 bases between. The CDR3 has 15 amino acids. Germline values: CDR1 MGHRA, CDR2 YSYEKL. This CDR3 is CASSQDTSSGNEQFF. CDR3 sequence (DNA): TGCGCCAGCAGCCAAGATACTAGCTCCGGCAATGAGCAGTTCTTC.

A single count supports this clonotype. A much larger clonotype is one base distant, so this may be a read error. V gene TRBV7-2 combines with J gene TRBJ2-5, with D uncertain. CDR3 length: 14 amino acids. Germline V gene sequence: CDR1 SGHTA, CDR2 FQGNSA. CDR3 DNA: TGTGCCAGCCGCTTAGTCGGCAGCCAAGAGACCCAGTACTTC. Translated, it gives CASRLVGSQETQYF.

Worth noting for this clonotype: One junction end disagrees with the germline gene, perhaps due to a read error. V and J are TRBV12-3 or TRBV12-4 and TRBJ2-5; unclear D gene. The CDR3 totals 16 residues. CDR3 residues: CTSSQILQARKETQYF. The CDR3 nucleotides are TGTACCAGCAGCCAAATCCTTCAGGCGAGAAAAGAGACCCAGTACTTC.

This clonotype was recorded at least ten times. The rearrangement joins TRBV7-9 to TRBJ2-7; tentative D call: TRBD2 (6 bases). This CDR3 has 16 residues. In germline, CDR1 is SEHNR, CDR2 FQNEAQ (reference sequence). The V end lost 0 bases, the J end lost 2 bases, and 14 bases lay between the germline ends. CDR3 nucleotide sequence: TGTGCCAGCAGCTTAGCCGGGAGTCGGGGTCCCTACGAGCAGTACTTC. Its translation: CASSLAGSRGPYEQYF.

This clonotype was observed many times. This chain links TRBV7-9 with TRBJ1-5; D is possibly TRBD1 (6 bases). The CDR3 runs to 16 residues. Looked up from germline, CDR1 is SEHNR and CDR2 is FQNEAQ (reference sequence). Trimming took 8 bases from V and 5 from J, leaving 22 bases between them. In DNA, the CDR3 is TGTGCCAGCCACTCCTCGGCGGACAGCAGGGATCAGCCCCAGCATTTT. Its protein product is CASHSSADSRDQPQHF.

With respect to this clonotype: An end of the junction does not agree with germline; a read error may underlie this. The chain combines TRBV4-1 with TRBJ2-1; 11 bases fit TRBD1. Germline V gene data show CDR1 as MGHRA and CDR2 as YSYEKL. This CDR3 spans 14 amino acids. CDR3 coding DNA: TGCGCCAGCAGCCAGGGACAGGGGGAAGATGAGCGGTTCTTC. Translation: CASSQGQGEDERFF.

The chain carries TRBV5-4 and TRBJ2-3; TRBD2 might be the D (6 bases). V lost 3 bases to trimming and J lost 6 bases, with 14 bases between them. The germline gives CDR1 SGHNT, CDR2 YYREEE (reference sequence). The CDR3 length is 14 residues. For the CDR3, the DNA is TGTGCCAGCAGCTCGGGCCGGGAGAAGGATACGCAGTATTTT. It yields the protein CASSSGREKDTQYF.

V is TRBV5-1 and J is TRBJ1-1; 9 bases map to TRBD1. The CDR3 covers 13 residues. Trimming at V came to 4 bases and at J to 8 bases, leaving 6 bases not matched to a gene. Per germline, CDR1 SGHRS and CDR2 YFSETQ. The CDR3 region is CASSDGQGPEAFF. In nucleotides, the CDR3 is TGCGCCAGCAGCGACGGACAGGGGCCCGAAGCTTTCTTT.

This clonotype was seen more than once but under ten times. The CDR3 does not close with the conserved phenylalanine or tryptophan, likely indicating a read error. The rearrangement joins TRBV3-1 to TRBJ1-1, with D hard to call. V was trimmed by 0 bases and J by 5 bases, leaving 10 bases between them. Per germline, CDR1 LGHDT and CDR2 YNNKEL (reference sequence). The CDR3 has 14 amino acids. The CDR3 here is CASSQDLAETEAFY. Here the CDR3 DNA reads TGTGCCAGCAGCCAAGATCTGGCCGAAACTGAAGCTTTCTAT.

As regards this clonotype: Since a much larger clone is just one base distant, this may be a read error. V usage is TRBV27 and J usage is TRBJ2-7; D might be TRBD1 (6 bases). In germline, CDR1 is MNHEY, CDR2 SMNVEV (reference sequence). This CDR3 is 15 amino acids long. Here the CDR3 reads CGSSPWTEVTYEQYF. DNA for the CDR3: TGTGGCAGCAGTCCCTGGACAGAAGTCACCTACGAGCAGTACTTC.

This clonotype was recorded many times. This CDR3 reads CASSFLLAGGPRETQYF. The CDR3 nucleotides are TGTGCCAGCAGCTTTTTACTAGCGGGGGGGCCTCGAGAGACCCAGTACTTC. This chain links TRBV7-9 with TRBJ2-5, with 13 bases lining up with TRBD2. Per the germline V gene, CDR1 is SEHNR and CDR2 is FQNEAQ (reference sequence). Unmatched junction bases numbered 8, after V lost 3 bases and J lost 4 bases. CDR3 length: 17 amino acids.

Notes on this clonotype: The junction and the germline gene differ at one end; a read error may be behind it. The chain recombines TRBV3-1 with TRBJ2-3; D is undetermined. This CDR3 contains 14 residues. Germline V CDR1 and CDR2: LGHDT, YNNKEL (reference sequence). The CDR3 loop reads CASSQGISTNTQYF. The CDR3 nucleotides read TGTGCCAGCAGCCAAGGGATTAGCACAAATACGCAGTATTTT.

J is TRBJ2-1 and V is TRBV24-1, with TRBD2 identical over 11 bases. The CDR3 is 15 amino acids. CDR1 and CDR2 from the germline V gene are KGHDR and SFDVKD. V shed 7 bases and J 7 bases; nucleotides not matched to a gene: 8. The DNA of the CDR3 is TGTGCCACCAGCACCGGGACTAGCGGACCTAATGAGCAGTTCTTC. It is translated as CATSTGTSGPNEQFF.

This clonotype has a count of ten or more. This chain joins TRBV7-9 and TRBJ2-3; possible D gene TRBD1, 5 bases. Looked up from germline, CDR1 is SEHNR and CDR2 is FQNEAQ (reference sequence). This CDR3 is 15 amino acids long. V lost 0 bases to trimming and J lost 5 bases, with 12 bases between them. The chain's CDR3 is CASSLADLGRDTQYF. The DNA of the CDR3 is TGTGCCAGCAGCTTAGCGGATCTGGGGCGAGATACGCAGTATTTT.

The gene calls are TRBV6-5 and TRBJ2-1; D is possibly TRBD2 (6 bases). Trimming took off 6 bases at V and 4 bases at J, with 16 bases between the two ends. Germline V CDR1 and CDR2: MNHEY, SVGAGI. The CDR3 sequence is 15 residues long. In nucleotides, the CDR3 is TGTGCCAGCAGCAGGGAGGAGTCCCTGTACAATGAGCAGTTCTTC. It yields the protein CASSREESLYNEQFF.

Worth noting for this clonotype: One end of the junction varies from germline; a read error may be responsible. The rearrangement uses TRBV7-8 and TRBJ2-1, with D hard to call. Germline CDR1 and CDR2: SGHVS and FQNEAQ. The length of the CDR3 is 17 residues. This chain's CDR3 is CASGLVFRDGWGNEQFF. In nucleotides, the CDR3 is TGTGCCAGCGGCTTAGTGTTCCGCGATGGATGGGGCAATGAGCAGTTCTTC. Full variable domain (remainder filled in from reference TRBV7-8 and TRBJ2-1): GAGVSQSPRYKVAKRGQDVALRCDPISGHVSLFWYQQALGQGPEFLTYFQNEAQLDKSGLPSDRFFAERPEGSVSTLKIQRTQQEDSAVYLCASGLVFRDGWGNEQFFGPGTRLTVL.

This clonotype was detected many times. The V gene is TRBV29-1, the J gene TRBJ2-3; D may correspond to TRBD1 or TRBD2 (5 bases each). Trimming pared 4 bases from V and 1 base from J, leaving 15 bases between. This CDR3 region has 15 residues. Germline CDR1 and CDR2: SQVTM and ANQGSEA. The DNA for the CDR3 is TGCAGCGTTGGGGGGTCGTCGATTGGCACAGATACGCAGTATTTT. Its translation is CSVGGSSIGTDTQYF.

This clonotype was detected ten times or more. This sequence joins TRBV30 and TRBJ2-1, with D perhaps matching TRBD1 or TRBD2 (5 bases each). Trimming removed 3 bases at V and 8 bases at J, with 8 bases between. The CDR3 extends over 11 amino acids. The germline CDR1 and CDR2 sequences are GTSNPN and SVGIG (reference sequence). For the CDR3, the DNA is TGTGCCTGGAGATTGGGGGATGAGCAGTTCTTC. Its translation: CAWRLGDEQFF.

The V and J genes are TRBV6-2 or TRBV6-3 and TRBJ2-7; 7 bases agree with TRBD2. V trimming: 2 bases; J trimming: 2 bases; junction bases outside the gene matches: 3. Germline V gene data show CDR1 as MNHEY and CDR2 as SVGEGT. The CDR3 length is 14 residues. The CDR3 protein is CASSYEAGTYEQYF. The CDR3 DNA is TGTGCCAGCAGTTACGAAGCGGGGACCTACGAGCAGTACTTC.